Reported below is one T cell receptor (beta chain). Its antigen remains unidentified. One base away there is no much larger clone; base qualities are not given. TCRbeta CDR3 regions were amplified from genomic DNA by means of the immunoSEQ Assay, a bias-controlled multiplex PCR. The study's own analysis went as follows. Nucleated cell counts per sample were estimated from amplification of reference gene primers within the assay. To quantify the absolute abundance of each unique TCRbeta CDR3 rearrangement, sequence reads were collapsed and filtered. For each sample, productive Simpson clonality was calculated as the square root of Simpson's diversity index over productive rearrangements. The source is immuneACCESS, and TCRdb retained only in-frame sequences with V and J called. Part of the clones is not carried over; for the studies checked, unresolved V genes explain less than half of this, and the remainder is unexplained. Clone size and V and J calls were adopted from that table, with D and trimming inferred from the DNA. This sample gives a few hundred thousand clones in total; approximately 83% of them show up just once. Over 2% of the sample goes to the ten largest clones.

The cysteine opens and the phenylalanine closes a CDR3 of 16 amino acids. Only the CDR3 DNA stays, 48 bases, in frame from base 1. Taken from the germline V gene, the CDR1 and CDR2 loops are SGHTA and FQGNSA. Germline trimming: 8 bases from V, 2 bases from J; junction bases outside gene matches: 10. This specimen belongs to a study of blood T cell repertoires in COVID-19 (dated by TCRdb to the early 2020s). Regarding the complete study: Samples from collaborators originated in the United States, Italy and Spain and spanned both the acute and convalescent phases of COVID-19. Samples came from the ongoing ImmuneRACE study (first 160 participants) plus 1,254 subjects from 6 global collaborators. The prospective study material was composed of cDNA or gDNA derived from T cells, B-cell-depleted T cells, or PBMCs. Where available, HLA class I and class II types were obtained from metadata supplied by the sample provider rather than from assay-based typing. The dataset comprised deeply sampled blood TCRbeta repertoires from subjects exposed to, actively infected with, or recovered from COVID-19. The repertoires were released in a freely available public database intended as a resource for research on the immune response to SARS-CoV-2. A de-identified subject ID, COVID-19 status, age in years and sex were almost always included in the sample metadata.

Broad study findings and their caveats: How much clinical and demographic metadata was included differed by source and by participant, and the metadata was provided uncurated.

Another Seattle source contributed samples from volunteer blood donors who had recovered from COVID-19. The collaborating institutions used their own protocols to collect whole blood in K2EDTA tubes. For TCRbeta analysis, collaborators shipped samples in one of three forms: frozen whole blood, isolated PBMCs, or DNA extracted from either of those sample types. Sequenced input: peripheral blood. This TCR derives from a woman in her twenties or thirties who had recovered from COVID-19. This receptor chain uses TRBV7-2 and TRBJ2-1, with 9 bases matching TRBD1. The DNA is TGTGCCAGCGTAAAAACAACAGGGGGCGCCTACAATGAGCAGTTCTTC. Translation gives CASVKTTGGAYNEQFF.